These T cell receptor beta chains were read from a single sample in a study of a mutant IDH1 vaccine in newly diagnosed glioma. The assay was immunoSEQ multiplex PCR, and TCRdb's table has in-frame clones only and misses some. This sample carries tens of thousands of clones, roughly 79% of them seen once, and the ten largest clones take approximately 4.7%. Their specific antigens are unknown. The sequenced sample was PBMCs, obtained from a glioma patient whose treatment included an IDH1 peptide vaccine. All receptors derive from a middle-aged woman with glioma. Some clones in this sample may be carry-over from other donors' samples. The CDR3 runs from the conserved cysteine through the conserved F or W. A D gene is named only where the DNA matches it firmly. Clone size is stated in some rows and not others, as once, few, many or a class when expanded.

>TRBJ1-3|.|.|14|TRBV6-4
CASIEGSSGNTIYF
TGTGCCAGCATCGAGGGGAGTTCTGGAAACACCATATATTTT
>TRBJ1-5|TRBD1|.|14|TRBV6-5
CASRAQGGNQPQHF
TGTGCCAGCAGGGCACAGGGGGGCAATCAGCCCCAGCATTTT
>TRBJ1-5|TRBD1|.|15|TRBV6-1
CASTIIQGAGQPQHF
TGTGCCAGCACCATCATACAGGGGGCCGGGCAGCCCCAGCATTTT
>TRBJ2-1|TRBD2|.|17|TRBV4-1
CASSQDPSGSMNNEQFF
TGCGCCAGCAGCCAAGATCCCAGCGGGAGTATGAATAATGAGCAGTTCTTC
>TRBJ2-3|TRBD2|.|14|TRBV5-1
CASTETSGTDTQYF
TGCGCCAGCACAGAGACTAGCGGAACAGATACGCAGTATTTT
>TRBJ1-2|TRBD1|.|15|TRBV2
CATTIRDSSNYGYTF
TGTGCCACCACGATCCGGGACAGCTCTAACTATGGCTACACCTTC
>TRBJ2-7|.|once|13|TRBV29-1
CSVPGGDPYEQYF
TGCAGCGTCCCTGGGGGTGACCCCTACGAGCAGTACTTC
>TRBJ1-3|.|once|14|TRBV28
CASTPDLSGNTIYF
TGTGCCAGCACCCCGGACCTCTCTGGAAACACCATATATTTT
>TRBJ1-1|TRBD1|.|15|TRBV5-1
CASSLATGTGAEAFF
TGCGCCAGCAGCTTGGCGACAGGGACTGGGGCTGAAGCTTTCTTT
>TRBJ2-7|.|.|16|TRBV4-2
CASSQGLRGSYYEQYF
TGTGCCAGCAGCCAAGGATTGAGGGGCTCCTACTACGAGCAGTACTTC
>TRBJ2-7|.|.|15|TRBV6-1
CASSDDDVQTYEQYF
TGTGCCAGCAGTGATGACGATGTACAGACCTACGAGCAGTACTTC
>TRBJ2-4|TRBD2|few|15|TRBV5-6
CASSPRGRVENIQYF
TGTGCCAGCAGCCCCCGGGGGAGGGTTGAAAACATTCAGTACTTC
>TRBJ1-2|.|.|12|TRBV7-9
CASSPDPYGYTF
TGTGCCAGCAGCCCAGACCCTTACGGCTACACCTTC
>TRBJ1-5|.|.|14|TRBV5-8
CASSFRMGNQPQHF
TGTGCCAGCAGCTTTAGGATGGGCAATCAGCCCCAGCATTTT
>TRBJ1-2|.|.|16|TRBV5-8
CASSLEGTAFNYGYTF
TGTGCCAGCAGCTTAGAGGGGACGGCGTTTAACTATGGCTACACCTTC
>TRBJ1-1|.|.|13|TRBV28
CASSDSPSSEAFF
TGTGCCAGCAGTGACAGCCCCAGCTCTGAAGCTTTCTTT
>TRBJ2-7|.|.|13|TRBV19
CASSISRRGLLYF
TGTGCCAGTAGTATATCACGGCGGGGCTTGTTGTACTTC
>TRBJ1-4|TRBD1|.|14|TRBV5-1
CASSTDTQGGKLFF
TGCGCCAGCAGCACGGACACCCAGGGGGGAAAACTGTTTTTT
>TRBJ2-4|.|few|13|TRBV11-2
CASSPAPVNIQYF
TGTGCCAGCAGCCCCGCGCCCGTGAACATTCAGTACTTC
>TRBJ1-5|.|few|15|TRBV19
CASSIGQDYYQPQHF
TGTGCCAGTAGTATAGGGCAGGACTATTATCAGCCCCAGCATTTT
>TRBJ2-5|TRBD1|.|15|TRBV19
CASSQWTSGGRTQYF
TGTGCCAGTAGCCAATGGACGTCAGGGGGTCGGACCCAGTACTTC
>TRBJ1-1|TRBD1|.|16|TRBV4-1
CASSQDAGQGMGEAFF
TGCGCCAGCAGCCAAGATGCGGGACAGGGTATGGGTGAAGCTTTCTTT
>TRBJ1-1|.|.|15|TRBV9
CASSVAPDQSAEAFF
TGTGCCAGCAGCGTAGCACCCGATCAATCCGCTGAAGCTTTCTTT
>TRBJ2-3|.|.|14|TRBV6-4
CASRGPGPTDTQYF
TGTGCCAGCAGGGGCCCCGGCCCCACAGATACGCAGTATTTT
>TRBJ2-1|TRBD2|.|16|TRBV7-2
CASSLHVASGGYEQFF
TGTGCCAGCAGCCTACATGTGGCTAGCGGGGGGTATGAGCAGTTCTTC
>TRBJ2-5|.|.|13|TRBV10-3
CAISERIRETQYF
TGTGCCATCAGTGAACGGATTAGAGAGACCCAGTACTTC
>TRBJ2-5|.|.|14|TRBV4-2
CASSQPPQQETQYF
TGTGCCAGCAGCCAGCCTCCGCAACAAGAGACCCAGTACTTC
>TRBJ2-4|.|.|12|TRBV7-8
CASSLSGNIQYF
TGTGCCAGCAGCTTATCCGGAAACATTCAGTACTTC
>TRBJ2-1|.|.|14|TRBV6-1
CAGSPGSSYNEQFF
TGTGCCGGGAGCCCGGGAAGTTCGTACAATGAGCAGTTCTTC
>TRBJ2-7|.|once|14|TRBV5-4
CASSLVGNTYEQYF
TGTGCCAGCAGCTTGGTGGGCAATACCTACGAGCAGTACTTC